These 17 T cell receptor beta chains share one sample of origin, sequenced in a study of shared clonotypes between healthy human individuals (dated by TCRdb to the early 2020s). The library was obtained by the immunoSEQ multiplex PCR assay. TCRdb's version of the immuneACCESS table is confined to in-frame rearrangements and falls short of the full clone set. An unresolved V gene accounts for under half of the shortfall where checked; the remainder is of unknown origin. The sample table shows around 2,000,000 clones, and 85% to 95% are seen once. Approximately 0.13% of the sample is held by the ten biggest clonotypes. Source material: naive CD4+ T cells sorted from blood. The sample's cell subset or site, from its label and the paper: CD45RA+ positively selected. All receptors derive from a man aged 18 to 29 in good health.

CDR3 DNA: TGTGCCAGCGGGACCTACAATGAGCAGTTCTTC. This encodes CASGTYNEQFF. V usage is TRBV11-2 and J usage is TRBJ2-1; D not certain. The CDR3 is made up of 11 amino acids. V dropped 8 bases and J dropped 2 bases, with 4 bases sitting between them. Germline CDR1 reads SGHAT; CDR2 reads FQNNGV. The full variable domain, with the rest looked up from reference TRBV11-2 and TRBJ2-1, is EAGVAQSPRYKIIEKRQSVAFWCNPISGHATLYWYQQILGQGPKLLIQFQNNGVVDDSQLPKDRFSAERLKGVDSTLKIQPAKLEDSAVYLCASGTYNEQFFGPGTRLTVL.

The CDR3 protein is CASSLGGQGKGETQYF. DNA of the CDR3: TGCGCCAGCAGCTTGGGAGGACAGGGGAAGGGAGAGACCCAGTACTTC. V and J are TRBV5-1 and TRBJ2-5; 9 bases match TRBD1. The V segment lost 0 bases and the J segment 4 bases; nucleotides outside the gene matches: 7. Germline CDR1 is SGHRS and CDR2 is YFSETQ. This CDR3 region has 16 residues. Using reference TRBV5-1 and TRBJ2-5 for the parts outside the CDR3, the full variable domain is KAGVTQTPRYLIKTRGQQVTLSCSPISGHRSVSWYQQTPGQGLQFLFEYFSETQRNKGNFPGRFSGRQFSNSRSEMNVSTLELGDSALYLCASSLGGQGKGETQYFGPGTRLLVL.

Only a few counts were recorded for this clone. This sequence joins TRBV9 and TRBJ2-5; perhaps TRBD1 as D (6 bases). Germline loops: CDR1 SGDLS, CDR2 YYNGEE. V was trimmed by 3 bases and J by 5 bases, leaving 14 bases between them. The CDR3 length is 14 residues. CDR3 bases: TGTGCCAGCAGCGACTTCTACAGGGCGGAGACCCAGTACTTC. This translates into CASSDFYRAETQYF.

This clone was counted only a few times. The rearrangement uses TRBV30 and TRBJ1-2, with D maybe TRBD1 (5 bases). V lost 0 bases to trimming and J lost 4 bases, with 18 bases between them. This CDR3 is built from 16 residues. In germline, CDR1 is GTSNPN, CDR2 SVGIG (reference sequence). DNA of the CDR3: TGTGCCTGGAGTGTTTCGGGAGGGGCATTCGGCTATGGCTACACCTTC. It encodes CAWSVSGGAFGYGYTF.

The V and J genes are TRBV6-5 and TRBJ1-2; D is perhaps TRBD1 (6 bases). Trimming took off 2 bases at V and 4 bases at J, with 14 bases between the two ends. Per germline, CDR1 MNHEY and CDR2 SVGAGI. The CDR3 runs to 15 residues. This CDR3 is CASSYAGGKGYGYTF. CDR3 DNA: TGTGCCAGCAGTTACGCCGGGGGCAAGGGCTATGGCTACACCTTC.

The chain recombines TRBV6-5 with TRBJ1-1; 9 nucleotides align to TRBD1. Unmatched junction bases numbered 8, after V lost 7 bases and J lost 5 bases. This CDR3 is 14 amino acids long. In germline, CDR1 is MNHEY, CDR2 SVGAGI. This CDR3 reads CASKLSGTGTEAFF. CDR3 sequence (DNA): TGTGCCAGCAAACTGTCCGGGACAGGGACTGAAGCTTTCTTT.

This clone was recorded once. Other DNA sequences from this sample encode an identical CDR3 as well. The gene calls are TRBV27 and TRBJ2-2, with unresolved D. CDR1 is MNHEY and CDR2 is SMNVEV in the germline V gene (reference sequence). This CDR3 comprises 14 residues. Trimming shortened V by 0 bases and J by 4 bases, and 6 bases separated the two germline ends. CDR3 sequence (DNA): TGTGCCAGCAGTTTATCCGCTGGCACCGGGGAGCTGTTTTTT. The encoded protein is CASSLSAGTGELFF.

The chain couples TRBV5-4 to TRBJ1-2; 10 nucleotides line up with TRBD1. Germline values: CDR1 SGHNT, CDR2 YYREEE (reference sequence). Trimming at V came to 3 bases and at J to 2 bases, leaving 4 bases not matched to a gene. The CDR3 is made up of 15 amino acids. The CDR3 region is CASSSTGQGNYGYTF. CDR3 DNA sequence: TGTGCCAGCAGCTCCACGGGACAGGGGAACTATGGCTACACCTTC.

As to this clone: Within the sample, other DNA sequences also encode this same CDR3. This chain joins TRBV7-2 and TRBJ2-5; tentatively, D is TRBD1 (5 bases). The V end lost 1 base, the J end lost 0 bases, and 6 bases lay between the germline ends. In germline, CDR1 is SGHTA, CDR2 FQGNSA. The CDR3 totals 14 residues. CDR3 loop: CASSLDRYQETQYF. DNA for the CDR3: TGTGCCAGCAGCTTAGACAGGTACCAAGAGACCCAGTACTTC.

The chain recombines TRBV7-2 with TRBJ1-6; perhaps TRBD1 as D (5 bases). The CDR3 spans 15 residues. V was trimmed by 0 bases and J by 6 bases, leaving 9 bases between them. Looked up from germline, CDR1 is SGHTA and CDR2 is FQGNSA. DNA for the CDR3: TGTGCCAGCAGCTTAGCTCCAGGGTCTAATTCACCCCTCCACTTT. Translation: CASSLAPGSNSPLHF.

This chain connects TRBV7-9 to TRBJ1-1; D might be TRBD1 (6 bases). Trimming cost V 1 base and J 3 bases, with 15 bases left between them. Germline values: CDR1 SEHNR, CDR2 FQNEAQ (reference sequence). The CDR3 sequence is 16 residues long. The chain's CDR3 is CASSLVRGKGDTEAFF. CDR3 sequence (DNA): TGTGCCAGCAGCTTAGTGAGGGGGAAGGGGGACACTGAAGCTTTCTTT.

A single count supports this clone. This sequence joins TRBV7-9 and TRBJ2-7, with TRBD2 as a possible D gene (6 bases). Per the germline V gene, CDR1 is SEHNR and CDR2 is FQNEAQ (reference sequence). Trimming pared 5 bases from V and 0 bases from J, leaving 14 bases between. This CDR3 spans 15 amino acids. CDR3 loop: CASSRGTTSSYEQYF. CDR3 sequence (DNA): TGTGCCAGCAGCCGGGGGACCACGAGCTCCTACGAGCAGTACTTC.

The chain has TRBV30 and TRBJ1-1; D is unclear. V lost 4 bases, J lost 4 bases, and 10 bases lay in between. Germline V gives CDR1 GTSNPN, CDR2 SVGIG (reference sequence). This CDR3 region has 12 residues. In DNA form, the CDR3 reads TGTGCCTGGACGCTTGGAGGCACTGAAGCTTTCTTT. This translates into CAWTLGGTEAFF.

Only a few counts were recorded for this clone. The chain's CDR3 is CASTSDSNQPQHF. As DNA, the CDR3 is TGTGCCAGCACCTCAGATAGCAATCAGCCCCAGCATTTT. The V gene is TRBV2, the J gene TRBJ1-5, with unresolved D. Germline V gives CDR1 SNHLY, CDR2 FYNNEI. This CDR3 has 13 amino acids. The germline V and J ends were trimmed by 7 bases and 0 bases, with 7 bases remaining between them.

CDR3 region: CASSEPQGNTEAFF. CDR3 bases: TGTGCCAGCAGTGAACCACAGGGGAACACTGAAGCTTTCTTT. The chain is built from TRBV25-1 and TRBJ1-1, with D possibly TRBD1 on 6 matching bases. The germline V gene encodes CDR1 MGHDK and CDR2 SYGVNS. The CDR3 length is 14 residues. The germline V and J ends were trimmed by 2 bases and 1 base, with 8 bases remaining between them.

This clone was seen once. The chain links TRBV10-3 to TRBJ1-3, with 7 bases fitting TRBD1. This CDR3 has 14 residues. The trim removed 11 bases at V and 0 bases at J, leaving 7 bases unmatched. CDR1 is ENHRY and CDR2 is SYGVKD in the germline V gene. The CDR3 DNA follows: TGTGCCGTGGGTTGGGACAGCTCTGGAAACACCATATATTTT. It codes for CAVGWDSSGNTIYF.

The V call is TRBV15, the J call TRBJ2-2; D unclear. The CDR3 sequence is 16 residues long. Per germline, CDR1 LNHNV and CDR2 YYDKDF (reference sequence). The germline V and J ends were trimmed by 0 bases and 4 bases, with 12 bases remaining between them. CDR3 nucleotide sequence: TGTGCCACCAGCAGAGACCGGGCCCTGGGCACCGGGGAGCTGTTTTTT. Protein sequence: CATSRDRALGTGELFF.